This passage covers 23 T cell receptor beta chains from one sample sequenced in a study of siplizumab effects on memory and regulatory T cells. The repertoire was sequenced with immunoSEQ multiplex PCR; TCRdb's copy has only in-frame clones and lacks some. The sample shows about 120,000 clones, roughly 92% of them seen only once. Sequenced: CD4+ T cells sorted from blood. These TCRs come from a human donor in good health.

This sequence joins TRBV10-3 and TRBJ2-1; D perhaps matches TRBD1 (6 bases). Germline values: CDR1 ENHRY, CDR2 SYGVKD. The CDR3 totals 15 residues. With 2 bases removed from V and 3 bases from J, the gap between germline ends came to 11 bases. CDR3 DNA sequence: TGTGCCATCAGTGAGCAGGGACAAGTCTACAATGAGCAGTTCTTC. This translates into CAISEQGQVYNEQFF.

The chain's CDR3 is CASSTGGPGSYEQYF. The DNA of the CDR3 is TGTGCCAGTAGTACGGGAGGGCCCGGGTCCTACGAGCAGTACTTC. V and J are TRBV19 and TRBJ2-7, with 8 bases that match TRBD2. V was pared by 4 bases and J by 1 base, with 6 bases of the junction left unmatched. CDR3 length: 15 residues. Germline CDR1 LNHDA, CDR2 SQIVND (reference sequence).

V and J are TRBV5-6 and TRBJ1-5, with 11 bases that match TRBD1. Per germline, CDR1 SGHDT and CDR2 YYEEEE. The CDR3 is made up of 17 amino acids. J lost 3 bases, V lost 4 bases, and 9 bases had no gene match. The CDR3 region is CASSIRGQGAVNQPQHF. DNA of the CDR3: TGTGCCAGCAGCATCCGAGGACAGGGGGCGGTCAATCAGCCCCAGCATTTT.

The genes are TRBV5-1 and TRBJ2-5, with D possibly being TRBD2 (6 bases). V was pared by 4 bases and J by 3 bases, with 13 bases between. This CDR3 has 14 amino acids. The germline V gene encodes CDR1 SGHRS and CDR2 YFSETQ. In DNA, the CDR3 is TGCGCCAGCAGCAATCAGGCGGGGAAAGAGACCCAGTACTTC. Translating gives CASSNQAGKETQYF.

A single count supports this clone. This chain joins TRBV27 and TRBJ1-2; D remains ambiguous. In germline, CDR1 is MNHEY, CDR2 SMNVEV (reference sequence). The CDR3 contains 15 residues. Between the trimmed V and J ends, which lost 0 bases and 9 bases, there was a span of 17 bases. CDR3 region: CASSLSPASGFRYTF. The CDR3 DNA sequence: TGTGCCAGCAGTTTATCGCCGGCATCTGGTTTCCGCTACACCTTC.

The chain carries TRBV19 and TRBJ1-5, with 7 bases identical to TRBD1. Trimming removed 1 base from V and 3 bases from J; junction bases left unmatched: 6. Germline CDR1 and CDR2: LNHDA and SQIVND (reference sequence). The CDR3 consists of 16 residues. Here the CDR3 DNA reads TGTGCCAGTAGTATAGCTTTGACAGGGTTCAATCAGCCCCAGCATTTT. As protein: CASSIALTGFNQPQHF.

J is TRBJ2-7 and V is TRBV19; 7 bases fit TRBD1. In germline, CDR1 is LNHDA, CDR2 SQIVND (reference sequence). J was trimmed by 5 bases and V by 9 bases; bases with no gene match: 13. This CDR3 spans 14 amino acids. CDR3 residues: CARYGDREFHEQYF. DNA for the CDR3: TGTGCCAGATATGGAGACAGGGAGTTTCACGAGCAGTACTTC. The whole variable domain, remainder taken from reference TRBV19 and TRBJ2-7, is DGGITQSPKYLFRKEGQNVTLSCEQNLNHDAMYWYRQDPGQGLRLIYYSQIVNDFQKGDIAEGYSVSREKKESFPLTVTSAQKNPTAFYLCARYGDREFHEQYFGPGTRLTVT.

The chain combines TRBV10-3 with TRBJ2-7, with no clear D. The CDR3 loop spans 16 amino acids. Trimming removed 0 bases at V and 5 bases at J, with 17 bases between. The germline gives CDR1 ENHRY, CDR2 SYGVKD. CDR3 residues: CAISESGLAPRHEQYF. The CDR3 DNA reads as TGTGCCATCAGTGAGTCAGGGCTCGCCCCTCGCCACGAGCAGTACTTC.

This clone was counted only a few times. In DNA form, the CDR3 reads TGTGCCACCAGCAGAGATAAGAATTACGAGCAGTACTTC. Protein product: CATSRDKNYEQYF. This chain links TRBV15 with TRBJ2-7; D gene ambiguous. CDR1 and CDR2 (germline): LNHNV, YYDKDF (reference sequence). The ends were cut back, 0 bases at V and 4 bases at J, with 7 bases in the middle. CDR3 length: 13 amino acids.

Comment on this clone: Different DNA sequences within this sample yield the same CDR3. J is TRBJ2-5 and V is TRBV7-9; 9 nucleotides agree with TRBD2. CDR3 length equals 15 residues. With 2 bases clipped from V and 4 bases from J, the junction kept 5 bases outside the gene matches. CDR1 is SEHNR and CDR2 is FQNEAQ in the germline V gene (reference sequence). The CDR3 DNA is TGTGCCAGCAGCTTAACCGGACTAGCGCGAGAGACCCAGTACTTC. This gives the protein CASSLTGLARETQYF.

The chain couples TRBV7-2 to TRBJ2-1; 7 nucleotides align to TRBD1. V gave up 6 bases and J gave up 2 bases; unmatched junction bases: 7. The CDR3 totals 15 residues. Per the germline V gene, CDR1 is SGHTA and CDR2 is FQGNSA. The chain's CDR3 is CASRGDQGAYNEQFF. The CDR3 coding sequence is TGTGCCAGCAGAGGGGACCAGGGGGCCTACAATGAGCAGTTCTTC. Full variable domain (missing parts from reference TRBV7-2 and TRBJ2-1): GAGVSQSPSNKVTEKGKDVELRCDPISGHTALYWYRQSLGQGLEFLIYFQGNSAPDKSGLPSDRFSAERTGGSVSTLTIQRTQQEDSAVYLCASRGDQGAYNEQFFGPGTRLTVL.

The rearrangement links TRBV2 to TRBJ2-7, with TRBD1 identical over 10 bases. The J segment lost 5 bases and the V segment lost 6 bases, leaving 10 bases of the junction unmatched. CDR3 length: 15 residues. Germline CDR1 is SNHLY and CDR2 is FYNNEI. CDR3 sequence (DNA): TGTGCCAGCAGGGACGCCGGGACAGGGGCCAACGAGCAGTACTTC. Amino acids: CASRDAGTGANEQYF.

CDR3 in amino acids: CASGLVPVTSGSDEQYF. In DNA form, the CDR3 reads TGTGCTAGTGGTTTGGTCCCCGTGACTAGCGGGTCAGACGAGCAGTACTTC. The chain is built from TRBV12-5 and TRBJ2-5; the match to TRBD2 covers 10 bases. The DNA end lines up better with TRBJ2-7; the J call may be wrong. Germline V CDR1 and CDR2: LGHNT, FRNRAP. The CDR3 spans 17 residues.

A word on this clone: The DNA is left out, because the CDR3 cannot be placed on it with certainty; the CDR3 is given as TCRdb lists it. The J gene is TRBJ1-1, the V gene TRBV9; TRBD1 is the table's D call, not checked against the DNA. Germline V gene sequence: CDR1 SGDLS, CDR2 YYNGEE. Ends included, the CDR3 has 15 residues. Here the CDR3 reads CASRPLWQGATEAFF.

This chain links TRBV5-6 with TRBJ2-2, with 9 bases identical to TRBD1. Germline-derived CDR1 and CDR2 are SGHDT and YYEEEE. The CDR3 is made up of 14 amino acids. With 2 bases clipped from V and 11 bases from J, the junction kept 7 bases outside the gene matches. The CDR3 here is CASSLIGTGRELFF. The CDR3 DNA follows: TGTGCCAGCAGCTTAATCGGGACAGGGCGAGAGCTGTTTTTT.

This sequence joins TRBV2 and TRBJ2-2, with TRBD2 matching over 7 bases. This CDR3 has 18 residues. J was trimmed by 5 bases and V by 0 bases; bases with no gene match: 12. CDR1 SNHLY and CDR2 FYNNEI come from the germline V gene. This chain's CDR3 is CASSEAGPLGGWTGELFF. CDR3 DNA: TGTGCCAGCAGTGAAGCGGGACCCCTGGGGGGGTGGACCGGGGAGCTGTTTTTT.

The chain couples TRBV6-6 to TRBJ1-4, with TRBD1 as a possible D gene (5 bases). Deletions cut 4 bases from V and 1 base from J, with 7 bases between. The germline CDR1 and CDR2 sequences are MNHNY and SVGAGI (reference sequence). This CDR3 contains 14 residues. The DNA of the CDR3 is TGTGCCAGCAGTTCGGGGGGAACTAATGAAAAACTGTTTTTT. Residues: CASSSGGTNEKLFF.

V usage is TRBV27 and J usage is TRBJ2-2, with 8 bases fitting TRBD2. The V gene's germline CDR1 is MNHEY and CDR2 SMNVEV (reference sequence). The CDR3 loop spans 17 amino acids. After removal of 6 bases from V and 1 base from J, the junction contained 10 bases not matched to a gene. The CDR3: CASSQQPGLGNTGELFF. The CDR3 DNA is TGTGCCAGCAGCCAACAACCGGGACTAGGGAACACCGGGGAGCTGTTTTTT.

CDR3 in DNA: TGTGCCAGCAGCTTAACAGGGGATTCTGGAAACACCATATATTTT. Translating it yields CASSLTGDSGNTIYF. This chain joins TRBV7-6 and TRBJ1-3; the match to TRBD1 covers 7 bases. Trimming took 2 bases from V and 1 from J; bases not matched to a gene: 2. This CDR3 has 15 residues. Germline V gene sequence: CDR1 SGHVS, CDR2 FNYEAQ. The full variable domain, with the rest looked up from reference TRBV7-6 and TRBJ1-3, is GAGVSQSPRYKVTKRGQDVALRCDPISGHVSLYWYRQALGQGPEFLTYFNYEAQQDKSGLPNDRFSAERPEGSISTLTIQRTEQRDSAMYRCASSLTGDSGNTIYFGEGSWLTVV.

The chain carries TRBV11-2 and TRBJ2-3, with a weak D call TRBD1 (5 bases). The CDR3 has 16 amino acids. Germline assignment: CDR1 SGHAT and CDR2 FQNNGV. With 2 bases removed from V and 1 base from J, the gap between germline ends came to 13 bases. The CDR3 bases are TGTGCCAGCAGCTTACTCGCTGGGGCTGGCACAGATACGCAGTATTTT. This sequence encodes CASSLLAGAGTDTQYF.

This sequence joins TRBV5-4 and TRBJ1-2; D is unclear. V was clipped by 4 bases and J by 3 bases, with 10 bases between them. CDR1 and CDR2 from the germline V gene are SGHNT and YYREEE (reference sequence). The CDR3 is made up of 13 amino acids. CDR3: CASSLPTDYGYTF. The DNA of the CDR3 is TGTGCCAGCAGCCTTCCCACAGACTATGGCTACACCTTC.

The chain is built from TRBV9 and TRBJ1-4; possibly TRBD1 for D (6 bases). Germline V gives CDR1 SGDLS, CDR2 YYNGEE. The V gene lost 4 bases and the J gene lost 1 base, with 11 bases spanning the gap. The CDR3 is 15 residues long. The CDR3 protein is CASSIGQLTNEKLFF. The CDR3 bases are TGTGCCAGCAGCATAGGACAGCTAACTAATGAAAAACTGTTTTTT. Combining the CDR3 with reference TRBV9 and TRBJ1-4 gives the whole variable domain DSGVTQTPKHLITATGQRVTLRCSPRSGDLSVYWYQQSLDQGLQFLIQYYNGEERAKGNILERFSAQQFPDLHSELNLSSLELGDSALYFCASSIGQLTNEKLFFGSGTQLSVL.

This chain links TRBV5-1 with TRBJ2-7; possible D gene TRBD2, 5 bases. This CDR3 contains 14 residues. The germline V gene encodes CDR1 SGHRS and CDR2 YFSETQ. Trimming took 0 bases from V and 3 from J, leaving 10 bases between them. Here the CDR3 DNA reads TGCGCCAGCAGCTTGGGGGGAGCCAACTACGAGCAGTACTTC. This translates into CASSLGGANYEQYF.